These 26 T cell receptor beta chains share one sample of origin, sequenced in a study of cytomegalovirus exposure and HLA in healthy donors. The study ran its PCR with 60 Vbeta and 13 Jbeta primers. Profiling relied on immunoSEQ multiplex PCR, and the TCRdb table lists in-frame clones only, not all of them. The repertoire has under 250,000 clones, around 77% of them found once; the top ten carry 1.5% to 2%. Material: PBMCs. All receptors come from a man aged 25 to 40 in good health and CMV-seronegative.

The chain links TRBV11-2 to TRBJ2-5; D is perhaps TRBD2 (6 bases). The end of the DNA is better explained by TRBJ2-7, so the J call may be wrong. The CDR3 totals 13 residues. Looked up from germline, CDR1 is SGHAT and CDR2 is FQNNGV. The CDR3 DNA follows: TGTGCCAGCAGCTTCAATAGCGGCTACGAGCAGTACTTC. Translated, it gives CASSFNSGYEQYF.

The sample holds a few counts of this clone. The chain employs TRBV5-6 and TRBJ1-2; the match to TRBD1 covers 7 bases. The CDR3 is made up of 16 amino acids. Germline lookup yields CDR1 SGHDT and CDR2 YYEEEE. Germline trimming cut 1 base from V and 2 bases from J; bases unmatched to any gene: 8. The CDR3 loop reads CASSLPPRDSNYGYTF. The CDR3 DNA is TGTGCCAGCAGCTTGCCTCCTCGGGACAGCAACTATGGCTACACCTTC.

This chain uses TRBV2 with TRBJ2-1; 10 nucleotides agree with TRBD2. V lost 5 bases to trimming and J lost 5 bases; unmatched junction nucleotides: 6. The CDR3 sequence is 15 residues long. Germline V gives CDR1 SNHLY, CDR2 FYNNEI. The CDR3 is CASSISGRTHNEQFF. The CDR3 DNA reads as TGTGCCAGCAGTATTAGCGGGAGGACCCACAATGAGCAGTTCTTC.

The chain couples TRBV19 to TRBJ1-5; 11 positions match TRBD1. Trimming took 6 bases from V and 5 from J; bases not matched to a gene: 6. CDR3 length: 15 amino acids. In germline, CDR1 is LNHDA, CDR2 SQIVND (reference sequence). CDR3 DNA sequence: TGTGCCAGTAGCATGGACAGGGGGCTGGATCAGCCCCAGCATTTT. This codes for CASSMDRGLDQPQHF.

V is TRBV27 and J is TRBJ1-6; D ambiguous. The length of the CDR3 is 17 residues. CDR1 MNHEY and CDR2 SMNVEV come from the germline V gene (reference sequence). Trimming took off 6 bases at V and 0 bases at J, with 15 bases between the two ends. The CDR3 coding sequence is TGTGCCAGCAGCTTTACAGCAATTAGCTCCTATAATTCACCCCTCCACTTT. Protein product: CASSFTAISSYNSPLHF.

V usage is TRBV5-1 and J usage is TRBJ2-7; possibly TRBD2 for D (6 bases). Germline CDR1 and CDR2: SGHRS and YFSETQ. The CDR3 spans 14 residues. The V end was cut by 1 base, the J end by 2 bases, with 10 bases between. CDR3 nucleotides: TGCGCCAGCAGCTTGCCGGGGGTGGCCTACGAGCAGTACTTC. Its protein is CASSLPGVAYEQYF. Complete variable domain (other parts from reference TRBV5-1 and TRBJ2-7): KAGVTQTPRYLIKTRGQQVTLSCSPISGHRSVSWYQQTPGQGLQFLFEYFSETQRNKGNFPGRFSGRQFSNSRSEMNVSTLELGDSALYLCASSLPGVAYEQYFGPGTRLTVT.

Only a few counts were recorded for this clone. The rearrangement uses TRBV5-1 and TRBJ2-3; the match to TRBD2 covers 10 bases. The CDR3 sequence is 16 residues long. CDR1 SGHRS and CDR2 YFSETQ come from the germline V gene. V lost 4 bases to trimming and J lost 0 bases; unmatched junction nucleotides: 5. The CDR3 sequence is CASSRQTSGSTDTQYF. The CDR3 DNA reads TGCGCCAGCAGCCGACAGACTAGCGGGAGCACAGATACGCAGTATTTT.

The CDR3 is CAWSSSGSWTDTQYF. The DNA for the CDR3 is TGTGCCTGGAGTTCTAGCGGGAGTTGGACAGATACGCAGTATTTT. V is TRBV30 and J is TRBJ2-3; TRBD2 agrees at 10 bases. After removal of 2 bases from V and 3 bases from J, the junction contained 5 bases not matched to a gene. CDR3 length: 15 residues. In germline, CDR1 is GTSNPN, CDR2 SVGIG (reference sequence).

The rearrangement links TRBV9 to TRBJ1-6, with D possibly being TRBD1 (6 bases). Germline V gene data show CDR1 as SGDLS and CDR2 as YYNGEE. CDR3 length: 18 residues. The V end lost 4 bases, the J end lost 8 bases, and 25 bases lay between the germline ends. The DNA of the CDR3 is TGTGCCAGCAGCCCGGCGTTGGGATTCGGGACAAAGGATTCACCCCTCCACTTT. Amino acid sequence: CASSPALGFGTKDSPLHF.

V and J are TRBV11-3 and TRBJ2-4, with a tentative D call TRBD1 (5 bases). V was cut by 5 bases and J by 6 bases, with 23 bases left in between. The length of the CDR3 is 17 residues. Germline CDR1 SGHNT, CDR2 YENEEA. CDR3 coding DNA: TGTGCCAGCAGCCCGCGTGGACAAGGGCCTTCCGGAAACATTCAGTACTTC. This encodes CASSPRGQGPSGNIQYF.

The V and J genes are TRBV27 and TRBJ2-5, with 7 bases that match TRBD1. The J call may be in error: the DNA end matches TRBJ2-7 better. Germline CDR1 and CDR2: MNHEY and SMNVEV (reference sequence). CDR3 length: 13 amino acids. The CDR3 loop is CASSFYRGYEQYF. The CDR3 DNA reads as TGTGCCAGCAGTTTTTACAGGGGATACGAGCAGTACTTC.

In DNA form, the CDR3 reads TGTGCCAGCAGTCCGGGACAGGGGAGGTACGAGCAGTACTTC. Translated, it gives CASSPGQGRYEQYF. J is TRBJ2-7 and V is TRBV27; 10 bases match TRBD1. The CDR3 extends over 14 amino acids. The V and J ends lost 5 bases and 4 bases, in that order; junction bases with no gene match: 5. Germline-derived CDR1 and CDR2 are MNHEY and SMNVEV (reference sequence).

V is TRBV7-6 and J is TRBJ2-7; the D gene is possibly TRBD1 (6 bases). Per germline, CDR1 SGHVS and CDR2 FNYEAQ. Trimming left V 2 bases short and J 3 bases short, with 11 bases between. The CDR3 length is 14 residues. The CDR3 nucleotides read TGTGCCAGCAGCTTACGGACAGCCGACTACGAGCAGTACTTC. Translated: CASSLRTADYEQYF.

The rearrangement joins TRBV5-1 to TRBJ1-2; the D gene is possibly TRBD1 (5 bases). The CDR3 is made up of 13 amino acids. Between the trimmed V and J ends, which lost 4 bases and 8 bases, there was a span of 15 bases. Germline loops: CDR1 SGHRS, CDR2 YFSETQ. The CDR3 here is CASSPWGGEGYTF. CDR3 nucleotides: TGCGCCAGCAGCCCCTGGGGGGGTGAAGGCTACACCTTC.

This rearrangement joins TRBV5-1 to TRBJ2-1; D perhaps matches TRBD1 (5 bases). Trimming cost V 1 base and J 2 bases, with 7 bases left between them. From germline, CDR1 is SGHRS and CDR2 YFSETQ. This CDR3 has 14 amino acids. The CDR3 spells CASSLPGPYNEQFF. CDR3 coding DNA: TGCGCCAGCAGCTTGCCAGGGCCCTACAATGAGCAGTTCTTC.

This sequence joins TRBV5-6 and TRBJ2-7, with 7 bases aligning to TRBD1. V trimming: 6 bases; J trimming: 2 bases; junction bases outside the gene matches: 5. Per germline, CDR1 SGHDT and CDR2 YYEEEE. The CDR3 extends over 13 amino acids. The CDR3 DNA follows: TGTGCCAGCAATTCTAGGGGGCCCTACGAGCAGTACTTC. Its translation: CASNSRGPYEQYF.

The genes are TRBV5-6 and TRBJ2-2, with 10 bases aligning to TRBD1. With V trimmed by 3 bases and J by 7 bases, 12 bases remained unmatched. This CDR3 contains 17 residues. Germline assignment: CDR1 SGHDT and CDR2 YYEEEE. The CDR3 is CASSSGPWTGGVGELFF. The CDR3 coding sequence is TGTGCCAGCAGCTCTGGCCCCTGGACAGGGGGAGTCGGGGAGCTGTTTTTT.

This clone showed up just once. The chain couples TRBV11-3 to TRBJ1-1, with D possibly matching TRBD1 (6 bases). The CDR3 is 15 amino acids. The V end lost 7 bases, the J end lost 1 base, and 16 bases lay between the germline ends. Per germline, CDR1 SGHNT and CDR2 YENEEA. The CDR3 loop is CASIPPGEGNTEAFF. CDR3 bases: TGTGCCAGCATACCGCCAGGGGAAGGGAACACTGAAGCTTTCTTT.

CDR3 nucleotide sequence: TGCGCCAGCAGTGAGACAGGGGGCACCGGGGAGCTGTTTTTT. Translation gives CASSETGGTGELFF. The chain carries TRBV10-2 and TRBJ2-2, with 8 bases lining up with TRBD1. Germline V gene sequence: CDR1 WSHSY, CDR2 SAAADI. The CDR3 sequence is 14 residues long. V shed 2 bases and J 4 bases; nucleotides not matched to a gene: 0.

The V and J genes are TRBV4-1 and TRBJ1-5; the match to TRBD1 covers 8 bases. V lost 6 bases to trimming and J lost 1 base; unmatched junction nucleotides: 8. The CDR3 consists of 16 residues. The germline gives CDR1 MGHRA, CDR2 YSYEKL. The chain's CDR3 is CASSRGTGLSNQPQHF. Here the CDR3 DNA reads TGCGCCAGCAGTCGAGGGACAGGCCTAAGCAATCAGCCCCAGCATTTT.

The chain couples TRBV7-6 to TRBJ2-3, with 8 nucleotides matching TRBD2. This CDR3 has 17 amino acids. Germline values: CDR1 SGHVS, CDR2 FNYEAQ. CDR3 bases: TGTGACACCGAGACACCTAGACTAGCGAGTTGCACAGATACGCAGTATTTT. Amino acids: CDTETPRLASCTDTQYF.

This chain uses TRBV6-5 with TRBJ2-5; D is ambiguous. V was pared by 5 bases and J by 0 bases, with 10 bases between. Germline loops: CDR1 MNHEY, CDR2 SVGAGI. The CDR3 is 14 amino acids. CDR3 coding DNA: TGTGCCAGCAGTCCTAGGTCGGACCAAGAGACCCAGTACTTC. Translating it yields CASSPRSDQETQYF.

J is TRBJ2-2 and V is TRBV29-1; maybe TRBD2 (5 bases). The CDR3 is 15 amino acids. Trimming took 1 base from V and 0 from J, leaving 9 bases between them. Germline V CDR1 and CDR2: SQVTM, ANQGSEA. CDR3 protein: CSVEGSSANTGELFF. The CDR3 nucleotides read TGCAGCGTTGAAGGCAGTAGCGCGAACACCGGGGAGCTGTTTTTT.

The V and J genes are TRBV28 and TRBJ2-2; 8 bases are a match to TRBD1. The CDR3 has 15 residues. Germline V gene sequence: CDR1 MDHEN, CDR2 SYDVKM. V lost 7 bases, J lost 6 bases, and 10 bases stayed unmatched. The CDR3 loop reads CASTRTGGFAGELFF. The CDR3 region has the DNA TGTGCCAGCACAAGAACAGGGGGGTTTGCCGGGGAGCTGTTTTTT.

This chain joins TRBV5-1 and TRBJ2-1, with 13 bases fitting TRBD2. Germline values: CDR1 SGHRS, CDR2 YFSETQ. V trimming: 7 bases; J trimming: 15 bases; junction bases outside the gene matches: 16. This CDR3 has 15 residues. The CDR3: CASRNELAGGPRRFF. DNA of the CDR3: TGCGCCAGCCGAAACGAACTAGCGGGAGGGCCGCGGCGGTTCTTC.

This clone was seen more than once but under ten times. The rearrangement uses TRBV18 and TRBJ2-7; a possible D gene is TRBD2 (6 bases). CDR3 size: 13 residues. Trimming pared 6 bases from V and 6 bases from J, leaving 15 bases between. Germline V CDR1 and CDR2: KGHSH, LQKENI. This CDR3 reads CASSTRLDGEQYF. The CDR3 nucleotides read TGTGCCAGCTCCACAAGACTAGACGGCGAGCAGTACTTC. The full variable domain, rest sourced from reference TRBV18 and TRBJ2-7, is NAGVMQNPRHLVRRRGQEARLRCSPMKGHSHVYWYRQLPEEGLKFMVYLQKENIIDESGMPKERFSAEFPKEGPSILRIQQVVRGDSAAYFCASSTRLDGEQYFGPGTRLTVT.